The T cell receptor (beta chain) described here comes from a study of sequential checkpoint blockade in melanoma (dated by TCRdb to between 2017 and 2020). General notes on the study: In a 1:1 randomization, patients received either first-line nivolumab then ipilimumab (arm A) or ipilimumab then nivolumab (arm B). Maintenance nivolumab came after each of the two trial sequences. General study outcomes and caveats: The model for predicting response that combines TCR metrics with mutation burden needs to be validated in larger, independent patient cohorts.

The immunoSEQ Assay was used to immunosequence TCRbeta CDR3 regions from genomic DNA. Genomic DNA was amplified by bias-controlled multiplex PCR before high-throughput sequencing. The published analysis was carried out like this. To quantify the absolute abundance of each unique TCRbeta CDR3 region, the sequences were collapsed and filtered. Clonality, defined as 1 minus Pielou's evenness, was calculated using productive rearrangements only. A previously published method was used to identify clones whose frequencies were significantly greater in on-treatment samples than in baseline samples. Held by TCRdb, this immuneACCESS table contains in-frame sequences only and omits some clones. Under half of the omission traces to an unresolved V gene where checked; the cause of the rest is unknown. V and J calls and clone size are those listed in that table; D and trimming were worked out from the DNA. For this sample the table gives about 11,000 clones, of which 78% were detected only once. The ten biggest clones cover around 10% of the sample.

Per the publication, the treatment or condition label means: randomized to nivolumab then ipilimumab (arm A) or the reverse (arm B). None of the trial patients had been given prior DNA-damaging chemotherapy. On a FACS Aria II flow cytometer, live CD3+CD8+ cells that were negative for CD19 and CD56 were sorted from thawed PBMCs. CheckMate 064, a randomized, open-label phase II trial of sequential checkpoint blockade, was the source of the samples, all of which came from patients with melanoma. Peripheral blood mononuclear cells were obtained through leukapheresis, purified using Ficoll-Paque, and frozen in human serum containing approximately 10% DMSO. Purity of sorted blood CD3+CD8+ cells was verified at >98% immediately after sorting, followed by DNA extraction. The CDR3 goes from the cysteine to the phenylalanine over 15 residues. Left in the record is the CDR3 DNA by itself, 45 bases read in frame from the first base. Sequences SGHVS (CDR1) and FNYEAQ (CDR2) are obtained from the germline V gene. V is trimmed back by 5 bases and J by 2 bases, and the junction contains 7 bases that no gene match accounts for.

Remarks on this clone: This clone's antigen is unknown. It has no much larger one-base neighbor in the sample; base qualities were not kept.

The chain is made from TRBV7-6 and TRBJ2-5, and 8 junction bases match TRBD2. This TCR came from a human donor with melanoma. Sample: CD8+ T cells sorted from blood (inferred from file names), taken from a patient given nivolumab and ipilimumab in sequence. The CDR3 protein: CASSLGLAAQETQYF. Here is the DNA: TGTGCCAGCAGCCTCGGACTAGCCGCTCAAGAGACCCAGTACTTC.